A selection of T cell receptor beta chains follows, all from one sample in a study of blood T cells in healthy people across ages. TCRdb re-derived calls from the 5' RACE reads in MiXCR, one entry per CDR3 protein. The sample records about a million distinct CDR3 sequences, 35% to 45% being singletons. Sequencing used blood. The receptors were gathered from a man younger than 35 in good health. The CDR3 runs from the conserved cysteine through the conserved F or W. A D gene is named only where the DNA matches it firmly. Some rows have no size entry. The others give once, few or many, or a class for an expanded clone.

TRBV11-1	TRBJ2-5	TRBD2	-	CASSFGGGGQETQYF	TGTGCCAGCAGCTTCGGGGGGGGAGGTCAAGAGACCCAGTACTTC
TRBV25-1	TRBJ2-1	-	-	CASSEDLYNEQFF	TGTGCCAGCAGTGAGGACCTTTACAATGAGCAGTTCTTC
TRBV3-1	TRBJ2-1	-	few	CASSQGSQPPYNEQFF	TGTGCCAGCAGCCAAGGCAGCCAACCTCCCTACAATGAGCAGTTCTTC
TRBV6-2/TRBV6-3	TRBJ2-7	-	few	CASSYGDWLYEQYF	TGTGCCAGCAGTTATGGGGATTGGCTCTACGAGCAGTACTTC
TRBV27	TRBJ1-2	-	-	CASSLSGVVYGYTF	TGTGCCAGCAGTTTAAGTGGGGTTGTCTATGGCTACACCTTC
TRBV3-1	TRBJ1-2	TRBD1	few	CASSHPPRTGLLRGGYTF	TGTGCCAGCAGCCATCCACCGAGGACAGGTCTACTTAGGGGTGGCTACACCTTC
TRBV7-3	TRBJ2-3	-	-	CANSLGYSETDTQYF	TGTGCCAACAGCTTGGGCTATAGCGAAACAGATACGCAGTATTTT
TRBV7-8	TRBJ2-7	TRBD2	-	CASSLPTSGSYYEQYF	TGTGCCAGCAGCTTACCGACTAGCGGGTCATACTACGAGCAGTACTTC
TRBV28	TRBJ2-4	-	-	CASSSRKLTGPLAKNIQYF	TGTGCCAGCAGTTCGCGGAAATTGACAGGCCCACTAGCCAAAAACATTCAGTACTTC
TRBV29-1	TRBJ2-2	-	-	CCAVLSGELFF	TGCTGCGCTGTATTATCGGGGGAGCTGTTTTTT
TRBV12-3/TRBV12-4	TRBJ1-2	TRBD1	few	CASSDRDGVRGYTF	TGTGCCAGCAGTGACAGGGACGGAGTAAGGGGCTACACCTTC
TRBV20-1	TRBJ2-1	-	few	CSARGGPNEQFF	TGCAGTGCTAGGGGGGGACCGAATGAGCAGTTCTTC
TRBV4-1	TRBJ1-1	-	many	CASSPLGQIYTEAFF	TGCGCCAGCAGCCCCCTTGGACAGATTTACACTGAAGCTTTCTTT
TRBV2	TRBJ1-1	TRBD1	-	CASSVTPSTGVGTEAFF	TGTGCCAGCAGTGTCACGCCCTCGACAGGGGTGGGCACTGAAGCTTTCTTT
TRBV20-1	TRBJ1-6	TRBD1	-	CSAKRQGADSPLHF	TGCAGTGCCAAAAGACAGGGTGCGGATTCACCCCTCCACTTT
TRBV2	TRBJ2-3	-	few	CASSNQGPSTDTQYF	TGTGCCAGCAGCAATCAGGGGCCTAGCACAGATACGCAGTATTTT
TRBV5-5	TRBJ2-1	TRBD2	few	CASSFRRGVFNEQFF	TGTGCCAGCAGCTTCCGGCGGGGGGTGTTCAATGAGCAGTTCTTC
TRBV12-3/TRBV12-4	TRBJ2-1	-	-	CASSQGGLGYNEQFF	TGTGCCAGCAGTCAGGGGGGTCTCGGGTACAATGAGCAGTTCTTC
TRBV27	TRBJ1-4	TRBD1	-	CASFGRGSEKLFF	TGTGCCAGCTTTGGCAGGGGGAGTGAAAAACTGTTTTTT
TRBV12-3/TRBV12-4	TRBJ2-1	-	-	CASSLSRADRYNEQFF	TGTGCCAGCAGTTTATCTCGAGCGGATAGATACAATGAGCAGTTCTTC
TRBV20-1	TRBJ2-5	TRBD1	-	CSAEAGQGQETQYF	TGCAGTGCCGAGGCCGGACAGGGCCAAGAGACCCAGTACTTC
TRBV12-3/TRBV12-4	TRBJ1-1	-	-	CASKQGVRGEAFF	TGTGCCAGCAAGCAGGGAGTTAGGGGTGAAGCTTTCTTT
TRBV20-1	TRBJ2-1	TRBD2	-	CSKTSGGANEQFF	TGCAGTAAAACTAGCGGGGGGGCGAATGAGCAGTTCTTC
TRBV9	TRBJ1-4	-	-	CASSVYGGPNEKLFF	TGTGCCAGCAGCGTATACGGGGGCCCTAATGAAAAACTGTTTTTT
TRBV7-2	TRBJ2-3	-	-	CASSLNIQASTDTQYF	TGTGCCAGCAGCTTAAATATACAGGCTAGCACAGATACGCAGTATTTT
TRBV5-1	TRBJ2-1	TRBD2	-	CASSSGLGNNEQFF	TGCGCCAGCAGCTCGGGACTAGGGAACAATGAGCAGTTCTTC
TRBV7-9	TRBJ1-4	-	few	CASSNSTTNEKLFF	TGTGCCAGCAGCAACAGCACAACTAATGAAAAACTGTTTTTT
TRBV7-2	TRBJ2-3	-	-	CASSPETATDTQYF	TGTGCCAGCAGCCCAGAGACAGCCACAGATACGCAGTATTTT
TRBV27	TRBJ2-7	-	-	CASSPQGPSVYEQYF	TGTGCCAGCTCCCCGCAGGGCCCCTCTGTCTACGAGCAGTACTTC
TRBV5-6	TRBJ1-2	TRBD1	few	CASSPDRGFGGYTF	TGTGCCAGCAGCCCGGACAGGGGGTTCGGTGGCTACACCTTC
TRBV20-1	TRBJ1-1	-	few	CSAYDRRNTEAFF	TGCAGTGCTTATGACAGGCGGAACACTGAAGCTTTCTTT
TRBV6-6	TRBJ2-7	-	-	CASSSVKGGEQYF	TGTGCCAGCAGTTCGGTAAAAGGGGGCGAGCAGTACTTC
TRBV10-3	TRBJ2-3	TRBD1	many	CAITPRQGPSTDTQYF	TGTGCCATCACCCCTAGACAGGGACCTAGCACAGATACGCAGTATTTT
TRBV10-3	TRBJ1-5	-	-	CAISPVDSNQPQHF	TGTGCCATCAGCCCAGTGGATAGCAATCAGCCCCAGCATTTT
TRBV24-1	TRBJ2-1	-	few	CATSDLRGDNEQFF	TGTGCCACCAGTGATTTGCGCGGGGACAATGAGCAGTTCTTC
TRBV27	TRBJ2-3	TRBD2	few	CASSFRAPGLPHTDTQYF	TGTGCCAGCAGTTTCCGAGCCCCGGGACTACCCCACACAGATACGCAGTATTTT
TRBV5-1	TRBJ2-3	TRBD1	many	CASSLKGQGTDTQYF	TGCGCCAGCAGCTTAAAGGGACAGGGGACAGATACGCAGTATTTT
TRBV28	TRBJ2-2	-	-	CASSLFGHDAGELFF	TGTGCCAGCAGTTTATTCGGACACGATGCCGGGGAGCTGTTTTTT
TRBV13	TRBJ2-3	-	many	CASSGRGTDTQYF	TGTGCCAGCAGCGGTAGAGGCACAGATACGCAGTATTTT
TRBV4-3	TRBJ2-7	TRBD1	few	CASSQVHRDSEIYEQYF	TGCGCCAGCAGCCAGGTCCACCGGGACAGCGAGATCTACGAGCAGTACTTC
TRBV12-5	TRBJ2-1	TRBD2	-	CASGTEAGAYNEQFF	TGTGCTAGTGGTACCGAAGCGGGGGCCTACAATGAGCAGTTCTTC
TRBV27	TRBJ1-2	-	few	CASSAERSYGYTF	TGTGCCAGCAGTGCGGAACGGAGCTATGGCTACACCTTC
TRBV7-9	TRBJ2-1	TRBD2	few	CASSLAGTLTYNEQFF	TGTGCCAGCAGCCTAGCGGGCACTCTAACCTACAATGAGCAGTTCTTC
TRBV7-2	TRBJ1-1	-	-	CASSLGSSLGNTEAFF	TGTGCCAGCAGCTTAGGTAGCTCGCTGGGGAACACTGAAGCTTTCTTT
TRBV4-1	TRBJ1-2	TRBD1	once	CASKGQANYGYNF	TGCGCCAGCAAAGGACAGGCTAACTATGGCTACAACTTC
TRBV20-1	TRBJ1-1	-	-	CSARTPSRKTEAFF	TGCAGTGCTAGAACCCCGAGTAGGAAAACTGAAGCTTTCTTT
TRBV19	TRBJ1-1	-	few	CASSIIYGTNTEAFF	TGTGCCAGTAGTATTATCTACGGCACGAACACTGAAGCTTTCTTT
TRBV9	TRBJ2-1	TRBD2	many	CASSALSGGNEQFF	TGTGCCAGCAGCGCCCTTAGCGGGGGAAATGAGCAGTTCTTC
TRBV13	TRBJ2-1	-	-	CASSLKGGYEQFF	TGTGCCAGCAGCCTAAAGGGGGGGTATGAGCAGTTCTTC